These 24 T cell receptor beta chains were all obtained from the same sample, sequenced in a study of PD-L1 blockade in urothelial cancer. The assay was immunoSEQ multiplex PCR, and TCRdb's table has in-frame clones only and misses some. The top ten hold roughly 2.9% of the sample, which has more than 55,000 clones, roughly 84% seen once. The input for sequencing was PBMCs, taken around atezolizumab (anti-PD-L1) treatment. These TCRs come from a man aged 50 or older with urothelial cancer.

The V and J genes are TRBV9 and TRBJ2-3; 10 bases agree with TRBD2. CDR3 length: 15 residues. V lost 2 bases, J lost 6 bases, and 6 bases stayed unmatched. The germline gives CDR1 SGDLS, CDR2 YYNGEE. CDR3 nucleotide sequence: TGTGCCAGCAGCGTTTCACTAGCGGGAAGGGATACGCAGTATTTT. Encoded protein: CASSVSLAGRDTQYF.

A few counts support this clone. V and J are TRBV5-3 and TRBJ1-5; TRBD1 agrees at 8 bases. TRBV5-3 qualifies as an ORF whose function is uncertain. This CDR3 has 15 residues. The trim removed 4 bases at V and 9 bases at J, leaving 12 bases unmatched. DNA for the CDR3: TGTGCCAGAAGCCAGGACAGGGCCGAGGAACGGCCCCAGCATTTT. This translates into CARSQDRAEERPQHF.

The chain joins TRBV27 to TRBJ1-2; D is perhaps TRBD1 (6 bases). CDR1 and CDR2 from the germline V gene are MNHEY and SMNVEV (reference sequence). V was clipped by 1 base and J by 4 bases, with 13 bases between them. The CDR3 length is 15 residues. Here the CDR3 reads CASSLWGEDSYGYTF. CDR3 DNA: TGTGCCAGCAGTTTATGGGGTGAGGACAGCTATGGCTACACCTTC.

The table lists this clone with a count of one. The V call is TRBV5-4, the J call TRBJ1-1, with D possibly TRBD1 on 6 matching bases. CDR1 SGHNT and CDR2 YYREEE come from the germline V gene (reference sequence). V was shortened by 4 bases and J by 0 bases, with 13 bases between the two germline ends. The CDR3 is 15 amino acids. CDR3 in amino acids: CASSRDTGLNTEAFF. The CDR3 DNA reads as TGTGCCAGCAGCAGGGACACGGGGTTGAACACTGAAGCTTTCTTT.

The rearrangement uses TRBV2 and TRBJ1-5; TRBD1 is a possible D gene (6 bases). The CDR3 length is 18 residues. CDR1 and CDR2 from the germline V gene are SNHLY and FYNNEI. The V end was cut by 4 bases, the J end by 5 bases, with 24 bases between. The DNA of the CDR3 is TGTGCCAGCAGTGTTTGGGGAGGGGGATTGTATGGGGATCAGCCCCAGCATTTT. Translating gives CASSVWGGGLYGDQPQHF.

The chain couples TRBV5-1 to TRBJ2-3, with D possibly matching TRBD2 (6 bases). Germline CDR1 and CDR2: SGHRS and YFSETQ. Deletions cut 0 bases from V and 5 bases from J, with 13 bases between. This CDR3 contains 15 residues. CDR3 region: CASSLGYGSEDTQYF. CDR3 bases: TGCGCCAGCAGCTTGGGGTACGGGAGCGAAGATACGCAGTATTTT.

The chain carries TRBV9 and TRBJ2-3; tentatively, D is TRBD1 (6 bases). CDR1 is SGDLS and CDR2 is YYNGEE in the germline V gene. Deletions cut 0 bases from V and 2 bases from J, with 19 bases between. The CDR3 sequence is 18 residues long. The CDR3 spells CASSVGRTGSPTTDTQYF. The DNA of the CDR3 is TGTGCCAGCAGCGTAGGAAGAACAGGGTCACCCACCACAGATACGCAGTATTTT. Full variable domain (remainder filled in from reference TRBV9 and TRBJ2-3): DSGVTQTPKHLITATGQRVTLRCSPRSGDLSVYWYQQSLDQGLQFLIQYYNGEERAKGNILERFSAQQFPDLHSELNLSSLELGDSALYFCASSVGRTGSPTTDTQYFGPGTRLTVL.

This clone occurred once. The rearrangement joins TRBV28 to TRBJ1-2, with D maybe TRBD1 (5 bases). V was pared by 7 bases and J by 4 bases, with 16 bases between. The CDR3 runs to 14 residues. Germline CDR1 is MDHEN and CDR2 is SYDVKM. CDR3 region: CASTVMGGGYGYTF. The DNA for the CDR3 is TGTGCCAGCACGGTTATGGGGGGTGGCTATGGCTACACCTTC.

The rearrangement joins TRBV28 to TRBJ1-1; D possibly corresponds to TRBD1 (6 bases). Germline lookup yields CDR1 MDHEN and CDR2 SYDVKM. V was pared by 6 bases and J by 7 bases, with 15 bases between. CDR3 length equals 13 residues. The CDR3 region has the DNA TGTGCCAGCAGCCGAACAGGGACGGATGAAGCTTTCTTT. It translates to CASSRTGTDEAFF.

This chain links TRBV7-9 with TRBJ2-5; 7 nucleotides align to TRBD2. This CDR3 is 15 amino acids long. Germline values: CDR1 SEHNR, CDR2 FQNEAQ (reference sequence). Trimming removed 5 bases from V and 1 base from J; junction bases left unmatched: 7. CDR3 sequence: CASSRQRELQETQYF. DNA of the CDR3: TGTGCCAGCAGCCGCCAGCGGGAACTCCAAGAGACCCAGTACTTC.

This clone showed up just once. The rearrangement joins TRBV18 to TRBJ2-5; maybe TRBD1 (5 bases). Deletions cut 5 bases from V and 5 bases from J, with 12 bases between. CDR1 and CDR2 from the germline V gene are KGHSH and LQKENI. This CDR3 has 13 residues. The CDR3 loop reads CASSTSGIETQYF. For the CDR3, the DNA is TGTGCCAGCTCAACCTCAGGGATCGAGACCCAGTACTTC.

The chain employs TRBV6-1 and TRBJ1-5; the match to TRBD1 covers 11 bases. Per germline, CDR1 MNHNS and CDR2 SASEGT. The junction had 23 bases not matched to a gene; V was cut back by 2 bases and J by 11 bases. The CDR3 spans 20 residues. Written as DNA, the CDR3 is TGTGCCAGCAGTGAAATCGGGGGGGGACAGGGGGTCTCCGTTAGGGAGACCCAGCATTTT. It codes for CASSEIGGGQGVSVRETQHF.

This clone occurred once. The J gene is TRBJ2-1, the V gene TRBV18; D ambiguous. Germline V CDR1 and CDR2: KGHSH, LQKENI. V dropped 6 bases and J dropped 6 bases, with 12 bases sitting between them. The CDR3 is made up of 13 amino acids. CDR3 sequence: CASSPPEFNEQFF. The DNA of the CDR3 is TGTGCCAGCTCCCCTCCCGAGTTCAATGAGCAGTTCTTC.

This sequence joins TRBV7-2 and TRBJ2-1, with D possibly TRBD1 on 6 matching bases. The CDR3 sequence is 12 residues long. Trimming took off 5 bases at V and 10 bases at J, with 12 bases between the two ends. From germline, CDR1 is SGHTA and CDR2 FQGNSA. CDR3 coding DNA: TGTGCCAGCAGCGAGCAGGGGTACGAGCAGTTCTTC. Translation gives CASSEQGYEQFF.

The rearrangement uses TRBV7-2 and TRBJ2-5, with D perhaps matching TRBD2 (5 bases). Germline values: CDR1 SGHTA, CDR2 FQGNSA. Trimming left V 5 bases short and J 5 bases short, with 15 bases between. This CDR3 is built from 14 residues. The CDR3 spells CASSRSGGGETQYF. The CDR3 coding sequence is TGTGCCAGCAGCCGGAGTGGCGGCGGGGAGACCCAGTACTTC.

The chain carries TRBV27 and TRBJ2-3; D gene ambiguous. The CDR3 spans 13 residues. V dropped 3 bases and J dropped 2 bases, with 6 bases sitting between them. CDR1 is MNHEY and CDR2 is SMNVEV in the germline V gene (reference sequence). CDR3 sequence: CASSLGHTDTQYF. The CDR3 nucleotides are TGTGCCAGCAGTTTGGGCCACACAGATACGCAGTATTTT.

This clone was recorded once. The rearrangement uses TRBV5-1 and TRBJ1-2; 9 nucleotides match TRBD1. This CDR3 is 16 amino acids long. The germline CDR1 and CDR2 sequences are SGHRS and YFSETQ. With 4 bases clipped from V and 8 bases from J, the junction kept 15 bases outside the gene matches. The CDR3 here is CASSQVDDRGTGGYTF. The DNA for the CDR3 is TGCGCCAGCAGCCAAGTTGACGACAGGGGGACGGGGGGCTACACCTTC.

This clone was detected only once. The gene calls are TRBV5-1 and TRBJ2-3; TRBD1 matches at 8 bases. V lost 4 bases and J lost 4; bases outside the gene matches: 8. This CDR3 is 15 amino acids long. Germline lookup yields CDR1 SGHRS and CDR2 YFSETQ. The CDR3 protein is CASSPGQGGADTQYF. CDR3 DNA sequence: TGCGCCAGCAGCCCCGGACAGGGAGGCGCAGATACGCAGTATTTT.

The chain employs TRBV18 and TRBJ2-1, with D possibly being TRBD2 (6 bases). V shed 2 bases and J shed 9 bases, with 20 bases lying between them. The CDR3 length is 16 residues. The germline gives CDR1 KGHSH, CDR2 LQKENI. The CDR3 region is CASSPGSEGPTTEQFF. CDR3 coding DNA: TGTGCCAGCTCACCAGGGTCGGAGGGGCCTACAACTGAGCAGTTCTTC.

The V and J genes are TRBV7-6 and TRBJ2-7, with a possible D match to TRBD1 (6 bases). CDR1 is SGHVS, CDR2 FNYEAQ, per germline. The V end lost 4 bases, the J end lost 4 bases, and 8 bases lay between the germline ends. This CDR3 contains 12 residues. This CDR3 reads CASSSDRYEQYF. Here the CDR3 DNA reads TGTGCCAGCAGCTCAGACAGGTACGAGCAGTACTTC.

The chain joins TRBV9 to TRBJ2-1; TRBD2 agrees at 10 bases. V was pared by 3 bases and J by 7 bases, with 16 bases of the junction left unmatched. There are 18 residues in the CDR3. Germline CDR1 and CDR2: SGDLS and YYNGEE. CDR3 sequence reads: CASSARGPGLARPNEQFF. As DNA, the CDR3 is TGTGCCAGCAGCGCGAGGGGACCGGGACTAGCGAGACCTAATGAGCAGTTCTTC.

V usage is TRBV2 and J usage is TRBJ2-7; 9 bases match TRBD2. V lost 4 bases to trimming and J lost 2 bases; unmatched junction nucleotides: 12. This CDR3 contains 17 residues. CDR1 and CDR2 (germline): SNHLY, FYNNEI. CDR3 nucleotide sequence: TGTGCCAGCAGTGGCGCTTCGGGTAGCGGGAGAACCTACGAGCAGTACTTC. Its translation: CASSGASGSGRTYEQYF.

This clone came up once. The CDR3 reads CASSLGQGDNSPLHF. Here the CDR3 DNA reads TGTGCCAGCAGTTTAGGTCAGGGGGATAATTCACCCCTCCACTTT. The gene calls are TRBV27 and TRBJ1-6; 7 bases match TRBD1. Germline-derived CDR1 and CDR2 are MNHEY and SMNVEV (reference sequence). With V trimmed by 2 bases and J by 5 bases, 3 bases remained unmatched. The length of the CDR3 is 15 residues.

A single count supports this clone. The V call is TRBV19, the J call TRBJ2-2; tentatively, D is TRBD1 (9 bases). The CDR3 consists of 18 residues. V was trimmed by 5 bases and J by 7 bases, leaving 26 bases between them. CDR1 is LNHDA, CDR2 SQIVND, per germline (reference sequence). The CDR3 nucleotides read TGTGCCAGTAGTGCGGGACAGGGTTTCGGGGGGGTCTACGGGGAGCTGTTTTTT. Translation gives CASSAGQGFGGVYGELFF.